This passage covers 21 T cell receptor beta chains from one sample sequenced in a study of T cell responses to AZD1222 COVID-19 vaccine. Profiling relied on immunoSEQ multiplex PCR, and the TCRdb table lists in-frame clones only, not all of them. The sample lists around 200,000 clones; 85% to 90% were seen once. The starting material was peripheral blood, obtained on day 0 of AZD1222 vaccination. These receptors were obtained from an adult in good health.

J is TRBJ1-6 and V is TRBV14, with TRBD1 identical over 8 bases. V lost 5 bases to trimming and J lost 1 base; unmatched junction nucleotides: 7. CDR1 is SGHDN, CDR2 FVKESK, per germline. The CDR3 has 17 residues. DNA for the CDR3: TGTGCCAGCAGCAACATCCAGGGGGCGTCCTATAATTCACCCCTCCACTTT. Amino acid sequence: CASSNIQGASYNSPLHF.

J is TRBJ2-7 and V is TRBV7-2; no clear D gene. V gave up 1 base and J gave up 9 bases, with 10 bases separating them. The CDR3 consists of 12 residues. Germline V gene sequence: CDR1 SGHTA, CDR2 FQGNSA. The CDR3 region has the DNA TGTGCCAGCAGCTTAGAGTTACGAGGGCAGTACTTC. It is translated as CASSLELRGQYF.

The chain recombines TRBV7-3 with TRBJ2-3, with a possible D match to TRBD2 (5 bases). Germline lookup yields CDR1 SGHTA and CDR2 FQGTGA. CDR3 length: 15 residues. V was shortened by 5 bases and J by 0 bases, with 12 bases between the two germline ends. The CDR3 DNA is TGTGCCAGCAGCAGAGGGAGTATGAGCACAGATACGCAGTATTTT. Protein sequence: CASSRGSMSTDTQYF.

The gene calls are TRBV30 and TRBJ1-6; D not certain. The CDR3 has 15 residues. Germline CDR1 and CDR2: GTSNPN and SVGIG (reference sequence). V gave up 3 bases and J gave up 13 bases, with 22 bases separating them. The CDR3 bases are TGTGCCTGGAGCCTACTGAGGACTCGAACAAGGCCCCTCCACTTT. Translated: CAWSLLRTRTRPLHF.

The V gene is TRBV2, the J gene TRBJ2-7; D remains unclear. V was cut by 4 bases and J by 8 bases, with 9 bases left in between. This CDR3 comprises 11 residues. Germline-derived CDR1 and CDR2 are SNHLY and FYNNEI. This chain's CDR3 is CASSADTKQYF. CDR3 DNA: TGTGCCAGCAGTGCCGACACGAAGCAGTACTTC.

The J gene is TRBJ2-1, the V gene TRBV5-1; no definite D call. The CDR3 is 14 residues long. V shed 0 bases and J shed 3 bases, with 7 bases lying between them. The germline CDR1 and CDR2 sequences are SGHRS and YFSETQ. In DNA, the CDR3 is TGCGCCAGCAGCTTGGTGAGGTTCTACAATGAGCAGTTCTTC. Its protein is CASSLVRFYNEQFF. The whole variable domain, remainder taken from reference TRBV5-1 and TRBJ2-1, is KAGVTQTPRYLIKTRGQQVTLSCSPISGHRSVSWYQQTPGQGLQFLFEYFSETQRNKGNFPGRFSGRQFSNSRSEMNVSTLELGDSALYLCASSLVRFYNEQFFGPGTRLTVL.

The chain uses TRBV27 and TRBJ1-1; tentative D call: TRBD1 (5 bases). V lost 5 bases and J lost 1, with 14 bases in between. CDR3 size: 15 residues. Germline lookup yields CDR1 MNHEY and CDR2 SMNVEV (reference sequence). The CDR3 spells CASSAWDSGNTEAFF. The CDR3 DNA follows: TGTGCCAGCAGTGCATGGGACTCCGGGAACACTGAAGCTTTCTTT.

A few counts support this clone. The chain uses TRBV7-7 and TRBJ1-3, with D tentatively TRBD1 (6 bases). The germline gives CDR1 SSHAT, CDR2 FNYEAQ (reference sequence). CDR3 length: 18 amino acids. Trimming removed 11 bases from V and 0 bases from J, with 26 bases in between. The CDR3 sequence: CAGQQVIKDISSGNTIYF. As DNA, the CDR3 is TGTGCCGGACAGCAGGTTATAAAGGACATTTCCTCTGGAAACACCATATATTTT.

This chain links TRBV10-1 with TRBJ2-1; 7 nucleotides line up with TRBD1. This CDR3 comprises 17 residues. The germline CDR1 and CDR2 sequences are WNHNN and SYGVQD (reference sequence). Germline trimming cut 0 bases from V and 4 bases from J; bases unmatched to any gene: 9. In nucleotides, the CDR3 is TGCGCCAGCAGTGAGTCGACGGCCAGGGGGTTATACAATGAGCAGTTCTTC. Amino acids: CASSESTARGLYNEQFF.

V and J are TRBV5-6 and TRBJ1-4; D gene uncertain. Germline CDR1 is SGHDT and CDR2 is YYEEEE. V lost 4 bases and J lost 8, with 21 bases in between. The CDR3 has 16 residues. The CDR3 loop reads CASSPAQTAYPEKLFF. The CDR3 DNA reads as TGTGCCAGCAGCCCCGCCCAAACCGCCTATCCGGAAAAACTGTTTTTT.

Points on this clone: At one end the junction does not follow the germline gene, possibly because of a read error. The chain couples TRBV19 to TRBJ1-4, with D uncertain. The CDR3 is 15 amino acids. Germline assignment: CDR1 LNHDA and CDR2 SQIVND (reference sequence). CDR3 in amino acids: CASSLEGQNLGKLFF. For the CDR3, the DNA is TGTGCCAGTAGTCTAGAAGGGCAGAATCTCGGGAAACTGTTTTTT. Combining the CDR3 with reference TRBV19 and TRBJ1-4 gives the whole variable domain DGGITQSPKYLFRKEGQNVTLSCEQNLNHDAMYWYRQDPGQGLRLIYYSQIVNDFQKGDIAEGYSVSREKKESFPLTVTSAQKNPTAFYLCASSLEGQNLGKLFFGSGTQLSVL.

The chain is built from TRBV14 and TRBJ1-1; D is ambiguous. V was clipped by 4 bases and J by 11 bases, with 20 bases between them. This CDR3 region has 14 residues. Germline CDR1 SGHDN, CDR2 FVKESK. CDR3 nucleotides: TGTGCCAGCAGCCCAACCGATACTGCACCGACGGCTTTCTTT. Translation: CASSPTDTAPTAFF.

The chain links TRBV18 to TRBJ1-1, with unresolved D. This CDR3 contains 15 residues. The germline CDR1 and CDR2 sequences are KGHSH and LQKENI. V shed 1 base and J shed 0 bases, with 9 bases lying between them. The CDR3 is CASSPQSQMNTEAFF. The DNA for the CDR3 is TGTGCCAGCTCACCACAGTCACAGATGAACACTGAAGCTTTCTTT.

This clone was observed a handful of times. The genes are TRBV6-1 and TRBJ2-1, with 8 bases lining up with TRBD1. The germline V gene has CDR1 MNHNS and CDR2 SASEGT. The CDR3 has 16 residues. The trim removed 1 base at V and 3 bases at J, leaving 5 bases unmatched. The CDR3 nucleotides read TGTGCCAGCAGTGAAGTGGACAGGGCAATCTACAATGAGCAGTTCTTC. Residues: CASSEVDRAIYNEQFF.

The gene calls are TRBV4-1 and TRBJ2-3, with D possibly TRBD2 on 5 matching bases. Germline loops: CDR1 MGHRA, CDR2 YSYEKL. Deletions cut 0 bases from V and 2 bases from J, with 9 bases between. The CDR3 is 15 residues long. The CDR3 DNA is TGCGCCAGCAGCCAAGAGAGCCGGGACACAGATACGCAGTATTTT. Encoded protein: CASSQESRDTDTQYF.

The V gene is TRBV5-4, the J gene TRBJ1-2; TRBD1 matches at 9 bases. Germline V gene lookup returns CDR1 SGHNT and CDR2 YYREEE (reference sequence). Trimming cost V 4 bases and J 0 bases; bases outside gene matches: 7. The CDR3 consists of 16 residues. The CDR3 sequence: CASSNSRDRANYGYTF. DNA for the CDR3: TGTGCCAGCAGCAATTCACGGGACAGGGCTAACTATGGCTACACCTTC.

V and J are TRBV21-1 and TRBJ2-5; the D segment call TRBD1 is taken from the table without a DNA check. TRBV21-1 is tagged as a pseudogene. The CDR3 is 15 amino acids. In nucleotides, the CDR3 is TGTGCCAGCAGCAGGACCTCAGGGATACAAGAGACCCAGTACTTC. The encoded protein is CASSRTSGIQETQYF.

V and J are TRBV5-1 and TRBJ2-3, with unresolved D. Germline CDR1 and CDR2: SGHRS and YFSETQ. The CDR3 has 14 residues. Trimming took 6 bases from V and 1 from J, leaving 12 bases between them. The chain's CDR3 is CASTRVAGTDTQYF. CDR3 in DNA: TGCGCCAGCACAAGAGTGGCGGGCACAGATACGCAGTATTTT.

The chain has TRBV11-3 and TRBJ2-3, with 8 bases that match TRBD2. The germline CDR1 and CDR2 sequences are SGHNT and YENEEA. The CDR3 contains 16 residues. The junction had 12 bases not matched to a gene; V was cut back by 5 bases and J by 5 bases. Here the CDR3 reads CASSVGGAGGEDTQYF. The CDR3, as DNA: TGTGCCAGCAGCGTGGGGGGCGCGGGGGGAGAAGATACGCAGTATTTT. Together with reference TRBV11-3 and TRBJ2-3, the CDR3 gives the full variable domain: EAGVVQSPRYKIIEKKQPVAFWCNPISGHNTLYWYLQNLGQGPELLIRYENEEAVDDSQLPKDRFSAERLKGVDSTLKIQPAELGDSAVYLCASSVGGAGGEDTQYFGPGTRLTVL.

This clone has a handful of counts. V usage is TRBV3-1 (or the pseudogene TRBV3-2) and J usage is TRBJ2-1; D might be TRBD2 (7 bases). Germline V gene sequence: CDR1 LGHDT, CDR2 YNNKEL (reference sequence). The ends were cut back, 0 bases at V and 8 bases at J, with 14 bases in the middle. The CDR3 loop spans 15 amino acids. Here the CDR3 DNA reads TGTGCCAGCAGCCAAGATCTTCGCGGGGGCTATGAGCAGTTCTTC. Its translation is CASSQDLRGGYEQFF.

J is TRBJ2-5 and V is TRBV3-1 (or the pseudogene TRBV3-2), with TRBD1 matching over 8 bases. V lost 8 bases to trimming and J lost 4 bases; unmatched junction nucleotides: 12. The V gene's germline CDR1 is LGHDT and CDR2 YNNKEL (reference sequence). This CDR3 is built from 15 residues. The CDR3: CASAKAGGGSETQYF. DNA for the CDR3: TGTGCCAGCGCGAAGGCAGGGGGCGGTTCAGAGACCCAGTACTTC.